This T cell receptor (beta chain) was profiled in a study of T cell responses to AZD1222 COVID-19 vaccine. Study-level results: At baseline, seropositivity was found in only 5 to 7 AZD1222 recipients. The breadth and depth of Spike-specific TCRs increased once two AZD1222 doses had been given.

In the case of this clone: Its antigen is unidentified.

The protocol was immunoSEQ multiplex PCR, while the TCRdb copy is restricted to in-frame clones and leaves out a portion. The repertoire holds 210,000 or so clones, with about 94% as singletons. Per the germline V gene, CDR1 is ENHRY and CDR2 is SYGVKD. Trimming stripped 6 bases from V and 6 bases from J, with 17 bases between. This CDR3 comprises 14 residues. This chain connects TRBV10-3 to TRBJ1-2, with D possibly being TRBD1 (5 bases). The receptor was derived from an adult who received the MenACWY meningococcal vaccine as a control. The material sequenced was peripheral blood, taken 28 days after the second dose of the MenACWY control vaccine. The CDR3 DNA sequence: TGTGCCATCAGACCGGGGGGTTCTGACCATGGCTACACCTTC. It encodes CAIRPGGSDHGYTF.